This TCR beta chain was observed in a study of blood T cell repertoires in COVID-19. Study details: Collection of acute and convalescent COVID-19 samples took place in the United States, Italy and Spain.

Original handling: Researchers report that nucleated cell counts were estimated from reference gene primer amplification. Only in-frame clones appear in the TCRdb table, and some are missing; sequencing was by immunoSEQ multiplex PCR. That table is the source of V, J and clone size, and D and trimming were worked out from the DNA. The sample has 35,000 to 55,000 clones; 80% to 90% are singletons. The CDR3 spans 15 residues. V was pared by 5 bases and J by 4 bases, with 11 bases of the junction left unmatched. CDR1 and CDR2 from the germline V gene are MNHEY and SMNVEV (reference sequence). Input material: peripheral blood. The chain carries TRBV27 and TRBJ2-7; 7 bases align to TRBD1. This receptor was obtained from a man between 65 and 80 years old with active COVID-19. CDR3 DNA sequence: TGTGCCAGCAGTCTCCGACGGGACAGAGAATACGAGCAGTACTTC. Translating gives CASSLRRDREYEQYF.